This is a list of T cell receptor beta chains from one sample in a study of T cell responses to AZD1222 COVID-19 vaccine. Profiled with immunoSEQ multiplex PCR; TCRdb holds only in-frame clones, not every one. The table has 100,000 to 150,000 clones, around 90% seen once; the top ten hold 4% to 4.5%. Sequenced material: peripheral blood, taken on day 0 of AZD1222 vaccination. Source of these receptors: an adult in good health. Both conserved end residues are part of each CDR3. The D gene is left open where the match is weak. Clone size is not always given. Where it is, it says once, few, many or a class for expanded clones.

V	D	J	length	size	CDR3	DNA
TRBV5-1	TRBD2	TRBJ2-1	17	NA	CASSPPSGSFSAAEQFF	TGCGCCAGCAGCCCTCCTAGCGGGAGCTTCTCAGCGGCTGAGCAGTTCTTC
TRBV6-5	TRBD1	TRBJ1-3	14	NA	CASSLGQGGNTIYF	TGTGCCAGCAGTTTGGGACAGGGTGGAAACACCATATATTTT
TRBV13	NA	TRBJ1-1	11	NA	CASSLRGGAFF	TGTGCCAGCAGCTTAAGAGGCGGGGCTTTCTTT
TRBV29-1	NA	TRBJ1-2	11	NA	CSVVGGGGYTF	TGCAGCGTTGTGGGGGGAGGAGGCTACACCTTC
TRBV7-8	NA	TRBJ1-3	14	NA	CASSYGVPGNTIYF	TGTGCCAGCAGCTACGGGGTTCCCGGAAACACCATATATTTT
TRBV7-9	TRBD2	TRBJ2-3	18	NA	CASSLDVGTSGYTDTQYF	TGTGCCAGCAGCTTAGATGTTGGGACTAGCGGATACACAGATACGCAGTATTTT
TRBV27	NA	TRBJ1-6	13	NA	CASSSTVGSPLHF	TGTGCCAGCAGTTCGACAGTAGGATCACCCCTCCACTTT
TRBV24-1	NA	TRBJ2-2	11	NA	CATSNTGELFF	TGTGCCACCTCGAACACCGGGGAGCTGTTTTTT
TRBV7-9	NA	TRBJ1-3	14	NA	CASSSGVEGNTIYF	TGTGCCAGCAGCTCGGGTGTTGAGGGAAACACCATATATTTT
TRBV19	NA	TRBJ2-5	14	NA	CASSIVGSGETQYF	TGTGCCAGTAGTATAGTGGGGTCCGGGGAGACCCAGTACTTC
TRBV27	NA	TRBJ2-3	14	NA	CASSLKRGTDTQYF	TGTGCCAGCAGTTTAAAGAGGGGCACAGATACGCAGTATTTT
TRBV7-2	NA	TRBJ1-2	15	NA	CASSLAIHINYGYTF	TGTGCCAGCAGCTTAGCGATACATATTAACTATGGCTACACCTTC
TRBV19	NA	TRBJ1-2	15	NA	CASSTAGGASSGYTF	TGTGCCAGTAGTACGGCGGGGGGCGCGAGCTCCGGCTACACCTTC
TRBV30	NA	TRBJ1-2	16	NA	CAWRDLMGGRNYGYTF	TGTGCCTGGAGGGACCTAATGGGGGGGCGAAACTATGGCTACACCTTC
TRBV5-1	TRBD1	TRBJ1-6	15	few	CASSLTGTVASPLHF	TGCGCCAGCAGCTTAACCGGGACAGTAGCTTCACCCCTCCACTTT
TRBV11-3	TRBD1	TRBJ1-1	16	NA	CASSSIRDRGRDEAFF	TGTGCCAGCAGCTCGATCCGGGACAGGGGGCGCGATGAAGCTTTCTTT
TRBV12-3/TRBV12-4	NA	TRBJ1-1	13	NA	CASTGTQNTEAFF	TGTGCCAGCACCGGGACACAGAACACTGAAGCTTTCTTT
TRBV12-3/TRBV12-4	TRBD2	TRBJ2-5	13	NA	CASSWTSGETQYF	TGTGCCAGCAGTTGGACTAGCGGTGAGACCCAGTACTTC
TRBV10-3	TRBD1	TRBJ2-7	12	once	CATAGQGYEQYF	TGTGCCACCGCGGGACAGGGATACGAGCAGTACTTC
TRBV15	NA	TRBJ2-7	15	NA	CATSRDFTGTYEQYF	TGTGCCACCAGCAGAGATTTTACAGGTACCTACGAGCAGTACTTC
TRBV5-1	NA	TRBJ1-4	14	NA	CASSSLGFNEKLFF	TGCGCCAGCAGCTCCCTTGGCTTTAATGAAAAACTGTTTTTT
TRBV18	NA	TRBJ1-5	15	NA	CASSPPEGGGQPQHF	TGTGCCAGCTCACCACCGGAGGGGGGCGGTCAGCCCCAGCATTTT
TRBV18	NA	TRBJ1-1	13	NA	CASSPGTNTEAFF	TGTGCCAGCTCACCCGGGACCAACACTGAAGCTTTCTTT
TRBV18	TRBD1	TRBJ2-1	15	NA	CASSPRGQGYNEQFF	TGTGCCAGCTCACCACGGGGACAGGGGTACAATGAGCAGTTCTTC
TRBV28	NA	TRBJ1-2	12	NA	CASSLDGGGYTF	TGTGCCAGCAGTTTGGACGGAGGCGGCTACACCTTC
TRBV6-2/TRBV6-3	NA	TRBJ1-5	13	NA	CASSWGSGQPQHF	TGTGCCAGCAGTTGGGGGTCAGGTCAGCCCCAGCATTTT
TRBV19	TRBD1	TRBJ1-4	16	NA	CASSLNRQGSNEKLFF	TGTGCCAGTAGCTTAAACCGACAGGGGAGTAATGAAAAACTGTTTTTT
TRBV27	NA	TRBJ1-2	17	NA	CASSFGQDAPERYGYTF	TGTGCCAGCAGTTTTGGGCAGGATGCCCCTGAGCGCTATGGCTACACCTTC
TRBV27	TRBD2	TRBJ2-7	17	NA	CASSTTSGGPRSYEQYF	TGTGCCAGCAGTACGACTAGCGGGGGGCCCCGATCCTACGAGCAGTACTTC
TRBV11-2	TRBD1	TRBJ1-4	15	NA	CASSLEGAAFEKLFF	TGTGCCAGCAGCCTAGAGGGGGCCGCGTTCGAAAAACTGTTTTTT
TRBV4-2	TRBD1	TRBJ2-5	17	NA	CASRPGTGALYQETQYF	TGTGCCAGCAGACCCGGGACAGGGGCACTGTACCAAGAGACCCAGTACTTC
TRBV5-1	TRBD1	TRBJ1-1	13	NA	CASSRTGGTEAFF	TGCGCCAGCAGCCGGACAGGGGGCACTGAAGCTTTCTTT
TRBV13	TRBD1	TRBJ1-2	15	once	CASRRTGGLNYGYTF	TGTGCCAGCAGACGTACAGGGGGCTTGAACTATGGCTACACCTTC
TRBV19	NA	TRBJ1-2	14	NA	CASSIGQANYGYTF	TGTGCCAGTAGTATTGGGCAGGCGAACTATGGCTACACCTTC
TRBV28	NA	TRBJ2-7	16	NA	CASSWTLRTRTYEQYF	TGTGCCAGCAGTTGGACTCTACGGACCAGGACCTACGAGCAGTACTTC
TRBV19	TRBD1	TRBJ2-2	15	NA	CASSYRGSDTGELFF	TGTGCCAGTAGTTACAGGGGGTCGGACACCGGGGAGCTGTTTTTT
TRBV11-3	NA	TRBJ1-3	17	NA	CASSLPIGGPSGNTIYF	TGTGCCAGCAGCTTACCCATCGGGGGCCCCTCTGGAAACACCATATATTTT
TRBV28	NA	TRBJ2-7	12	NA	CASSLPGYEQYF	TGTGCCAGCAGTTTACCCGGTTACGAGCAGTACTTC
TRBV7-2	TRBD2	TRBJ2-3	15	NA	CASSSRLAGGDTQYF	TGTGCCAGCAGCTCCCGACTAGCGGGGGGAGATACGCAGTATTTT
TRBV7-2	NA	TRBJ1-6	16	NA	CASSARDSGGGSPLHF	TGTGCCAGCAGCGCCCGAGACAGCGGAGGAGGTTCACCCCTCCACTTT
TRBV9	NA	TRBJ2-5	16	once	CASSVDDGSFGEAQYF	TGTGCCAGCAGCGTAGATGATGGTAGCTTCGGAGAGGCCCAGTACTTC
TRBV19	NA	TRBJ2-3	13	NA	CASSPPLGDTQYF	TGTGCCAGTAGTCCCCCCCTTGGAGATACGCAGTATTTT
TRBV19	NA	TRBJ1-4	15	NA	CASSPYGLLGEKLFF	TGTGCCAGTAGTCCATATGGCCTACTGGGTGAAAAACTGTTTTTT
TRBV7-9	TRBD1	TRBJ2-3	14	NA	CASSWTGSADTQYF	TGTGCCAGCAGCTGGACAGGTTCCGCAGATACGCAGTATTTT
TRBV30	TRBD2	TRBJ2-3	15	NA	CAWSVRSGRSDTQYF	TGTGCCTGGAGTGTACGGAGCGGGAGAAGTGATACGCAGTATTTT
TRBV18	NA	TRBJ1-6	15	NA	CASSPAGTDNSPLHF	TGTGCCAGCTCACCGGCCGGGACGGACAATTCACCCCTCCACTTT
TRBV11-3	TRBD2	TRBJ2-1	15	few	CASSLVAGGMDEQFF	TGTGCCAGCAGCTTGGTAGCGGGAGGGATGGATGAGCAGTTCTTC
TRBV6-5	TRBD1	TRBJ1-1	15	NA	CASSPQTGGRAEAFF	TGTGCCAGCAGTCCCCAGACAGGGGGCAGGGCTGAAGCTTTCTTT